What follows is one T cell receptor (beta chain) and its context. Antigen unknown. There are 13 residues in the CDR3. Looked up from germline, CDR1 is MNHEY and CDR2 is SVGEGT. The V end lost 6 bases, the J end lost 6 bases, and 9 bases lay between the germline ends. These data belong to a study of blood T cells in healthy people across ages. A second 7 to 11 cycle PCR used barcoded and J-beta primers. Every cDNA molecule carried a tag from a template-switch adaptor bearing 12 random nucleotides. Sequencing yielded, for each sample, at least 2.5 million paired-end reads carrying CDR3. TCRdb re-analysed the 5' RACE reads in MiXCR, keeping a single row per CDR3 protein. Altogether under 1,000,000 distinct CDR3 sequences are present, under 40% being singletons, with the ten largest covering approximately 12%. Findings of the study overall: The donors' CMV status was not determined, possibly confounding changes in expanded clonotypes.

Each donor had 9 to 10 milliliters of peripheral blood drawn. This clonotype originated in a man younger than 35 in good health. V is TRBV6-2 or TRBV6-3 and J is TRBJ1-6; no firm D call. The source material was blood. In nucleotides, the CDR3 is TGTGCCAGCAGCCAAACATTTAATTCACCCCTCCACTTT. It translates to CASSQTFNSPLHF.